Listed here are 24 T cell receptor beta chains from one sample, sequenced in a study of cytomegalovirus exposure and HLA in healthy donors. The PCR ran on 60 Vbeta and 13 Jbeta primers. Sequenced by immunoSEQ multiplex PCR; TCRdb stores in-frame clones only, minus some. This sample carries around 65,000 clones, with under 7% going to the ten biggest clones. The sequenced material came from PBMCs. The source is a man aged 30 to 39 in good health and CMV-seropositive.

The chain couples TRBV10-1 to TRBJ2-1; 9 nucleotides agree with TRBD2. The germline gives CDR1 WNHNN, CDR2 SYGVQD (reference sequence). The CDR3 consists of 17 residues. The J segment lost 5 bases and the V segment lost 6 bases, leaving 14 bases of the junction unmatched. The CDR3 sequence: CASSQGYVSGSDNEQFF. CDR3 DNA: TGCGCCAGCAGCCAAGGGTATGTTAGCGGGAGTGACAATGAGCAGTTCTTC.

The chain recombines TRBV29-1 with TRBJ2-1, with TRBD2 as a possible D gene (5 bases). The germline gives CDR1 SQVTM, CDR2 ANQGSEA. The CDR3 spans 14 residues. V gave up 7 bases and J gave up 7 bases, with 20 bases separating them. CDR3 loop: CSAGMVLALNEQFF. The CDR3 DNA sequence: TGCAGCGCCGGGATGGTACTTGCTTTAAATGAGCAGTTCTTC.

The V gene is TRBV5-6, the J gene TRBJ2-5; weak D call: TRBD2 (6 bases). This CDR3 contains 15 residues. V lost 4 bases and J 4 bases, leaving 17 bases between the germline ends. CDR1 is SGHDT and CDR2 is YYEEEE in the germline V gene. The CDR3 is CASSGGVVRGETQYF. In DNA form, the CDR3 reads TGTGCCAGCAGCGGAGGGGTCGTCCGGGGAGAGACCCAGTACTTC.

V and J are TRBV19 and TRBJ2-2; 8 bases are a match to TRBD1. There are 14 residues in the CDR3. V was pared by 7 bases and J by 3 bases, with 4 bases of the junction left unmatched. From germline, CDR1 is LNHDA and CDR2 SQIVND (reference sequence). For the CDR3, the DNA is TGTGCCAGTAAAGGACAGGGTGACACCGGGGAGCTGTTTTTT. Translation: CASKGQGDTGELFF.

This rearrangement joins TRBV7-2 to TRBJ2-1, with a weak D call TRBD2 (7 bases). V lost 0 bases and J 1 base, leaving 10 bases between the germline ends. The V gene's germline CDR1 is SGHTA and CDR2 FQGNSA. CDR3 size: 16 residues. CDR3 coding DNA: TGTGCCAGCAGCTTAGCGGGGGGGCCATCCTACAATGAGCAGTTCTTC. This gives the protein CASSLAGGPSYNEQFF.

The chain couples TRBV6-4 to TRBJ2-2; 7 bases fit TRBD1. The V gene's germline CDR1 is MRHNA and CDR2 SNTAGT. The CDR3 has 14 residues. The ends lost 2 bases at V and 3 bases at J; junction bases unmatched: 0. The CDR3, as DNA: TGTGCCAGCAGTGACGGGACAGACACCGGGGAGCTGTTTTTT. Its translation is CASSDGTDTGELFF.

Details on this clone: Other nucleotide sequences in the sample specify the same CDR3. DNA of the CDR3: TGCGCCAGCAGCCAAGGACGAGGCATTGGGGCCAACGTCCTGACTTTC. Protein product: CASSQGRGIGANVLTF. The chain combines TRBV4-1 with TRBJ2-6; D call uncertain. The CDR3 sequence is 16 residues long. V was cut by 1 base and J by 3 bases, with 10 bases left in between. CDR1 is MGHRA and CDR2 is YSYEKL in the germline V gene.

The chain combines TRBV11-2 with TRBJ2-1; TRBD2 agrees at 8 bases. Germline assignment: CDR1 SGHAT and CDR2 FQNNGV. After removal of 4 bases from V and 6 bases from J, the junction contained 17 bases not matched to a gene. The CDR3 length is 18 residues. CDR3 coding DNA: TGTGCCAGCAGCTCTCGAGCGGGAGCTACGAGCTCCGGCAATGAGCAGTTCTTC. This gives the protein CASSSRAGATSSGNEQFF.

V gene TRBV4-1 combines with J gene TRBJ2-5; D unclear. V lost 0 bases and J 5 bases, leaving 13 bases between the germline ends. The germline V gene encodes CDR1 MGHRA and CDR2 YSYEKL. The CDR3 contains 15 residues. The CDR3 here is CASSQDGGGRETQYF. DNA for the CDR3: TGCGCCAGCAGCCAAGATGGCGGCGGCCGGGAGACCCAGTACTTC.

To note about this clone: One junction end disagrees with the germline gene, perhaps due to a read error. The J gene is TRBJ2-3, the V gene TRBV5-1; TRBD1 aligns across 7 bases. This CDR3 region has 15 residues. Germline V lookup: CDR1 SGHRS, CDR2 YFSETQ. CDR3 nucleotide sequence: TGCACCAGCAGCTTGATTCAGGGGGTGGTAGATAAGCAGTATTTT. Its protein is CTSSLIQGVVDKQYF.

This rearrangement joins TRBV7-9 to TRBJ2-1, with 7 nucleotides matching TRBD2. The V segment lost 4 bases and the J segment 8 bases; nucleotides outside the gene matches: 11. Germline CDR1 reads SEHNR; CDR2 reads FQNEAQ (reference sequence). The CDR3 has 15 residues. Here the CDR3 reads CASSSRGGRNDEQFF. CDR3 in DNA: TGTGCCAGCAGCTCCCGAGGCGGGAGAAATGATGAGCAGTTCTTC.

The genes are TRBV29-1 and TRBJ2-1; D is unclear. In germline, CDR1 is SQVTM, CDR2 ANQGSEA. Trimming pared 2 bases from V and 4 bases from J, leaving 6 bases between. This CDR3 is 12 amino acids long. The chain's CDR3 is CSVEPRYNEQFF. The CDR3 DNA is TGCAGCGTTGAACCCAGATACAATGAGCAGTTCTTC.

J is TRBJ2-7 and V is TRBV9; 9 bases map to TRBD2. CDR3 size: 15 residues. Trimming took 3 bases from V and 5 from J; bases not matched to a gene: 9. Germline loops: CDR1 SGDLS, CDR2 YYNGEE. DNA for the CDR3: TGTGCCAGCAGCGGGGCCGGGACTAGCAGCCACGAGCAGTACTTC. Translating gives CASSGAGTSSHEQYF.

The chain combines TRBV6-5 with TRBJ1-5; TRBD1 matches 7 bases. The germline V gene has CDR1 MNHEY and CDR2 SVGAGI. This CDR3 comprises 15 residues. V lost 10 bases and J lost 2; bases outside the gene matches: 11. In DNA, the CDR3 is TGTGCCATCAGGGGGGCAGGGGATGGCAATCAGCCCCAGCATTTT. Its translation: CAIRGAGDGNQPQHF.

According to its frequency, this clone is medium-sized. This chain joins TRBV2 and TRBJ2-5, with a tentative D call TRBD1 (5 bases). Germline CDR1 is SNHLY and CDR2 is FYNNEI. Trimming cost V 2 bases and J 4 bases, with 11 bases left between them. The CDR3 covers 14 residues. CDR3 region: CASSEQGMRETQYF. The CDR3 DNA reads as TGTGCCAGCAGTGAACAGGGAATGAGAGAGACCCAGTACTTC.

V is TRBV4-2 and J is TRBJ2-5; 8 nucleotides agree with TRBD1. V trimming: 3 bases; J trimming: 0 bases; junction bases outside the gene matches: 3. The CDR3 extends over 15 amino acids. Germline V gene lookup returns CDR1 LGHNA and CDR2 YNFKEQ. The CDR3, as DNA: TGTGCCAGCAGCCAGTCACAGGGGGACCAAGAGACCCAGTACTTC. It is translated as CASSQSQGDQETQYF.

The chain joins TRBV7-9 to TRBJ1-1; 9 bases are a match to TRBD1. The CDR3 length is 15 residues. Germline CDR1 and CDR2: SEHNR and FQNEAQ (reference sequence). The junction had 4 bases not matched to a gene; V was cut back by 4 bases and J by 1 base. The CDR3 DNA reads as TGTGCCAGCAGCTCGCGACAGGGGGGGAACACTGAAGCTTTCTTT. Amino acids: CASSSRQGGNTEAFF.

The chain uses TRBV2 and TRBJ2-7, with TRBD1 identical over 9 bases. CDR3 length: 13 amino acids. V was clipped by 6 bases and J by 2 bases; unmatched bases: 2. Per germline, CDR1 SNHLY and CDR2 FYNNEI. The CDR3 DNA sequence: TGTGCCAGCAGGGGACAGGGCCCCTACGAGCAGTACTTC. Translated, it gives CASRGQGPYEQYF. Variable domain in full (rest from reference TRBV2 and TRBJ2-7): EPEVTQTPSHQVTQMGQEVILRCVPISNHLYFYWYRQILGQKVEFLVSFYNNEISEKSEIFDDQFSVERPDGSNFTLKIRSTKLEDSAMYFCASRGQGPYEQYFGPGTRLTVT.

The CDR3 loop is CAWSHKGARDTGELFF. CDR3 coding DNA: TGTGCCTGGAGTCATAAGGGGGCGCGGGACACCGGGGAGCTGTTTTTT. The J gene is TRBJ2-2, the V gene TRBV30, with 7 bases fitting TRBD1. Unmatched junction bases numbered 9, after V lost 2 bases and J lost 3 bases. The CDR3 extends over 16 amino acids. The germline V gene has CDR1 GTSNPN and CDR2 SVGIG (reference sequence).

The chain combines TRBV2 with TRBJ1-4, with TRBD1 matching 10 bases. The V segment lost 5 bases and the J segment 7 bases; nucleotides outside the gene matches: 4. Germline CDR1 and CDR2: SNHLY and FYNNEI. The CDR3 spans 14 residues. The CDR3 protein is CASSSRTGGEKLFF. CDR3 bases: TGTGCCAGCAGTTCTCGGACAGGGGGTGAAAAACTGTTTTTT.

The chain recombines TRBV6-1 with TRBJ1-2; the D is unclear. Trimming shortened V by 1 base and J by 8 bases, and 11 bases separated the two germline ends. From germline, CDR1 is MNHNS and CDR2 SASEGT. The CDR3 spans 13 residues. In nucleotides, the CDR3 is TGTGCCAGCAGTGAAGACGTGGCTAGAGGCTACACCTTC. It codes for CASSEDVARGYTF.

The chain uses TRBV4-2 and TRBJ2-5; 8 nucleotides match TRBD2. The CDR3 spans 15 residues. V shed 0 bases and J 3 bases; nucleotides not matched to a gene: 3. In germline, CDR1 is LGHNA, CDR2 YNFKEQ. In DNA, the CDR3 is TGTGCCAGCAGCCAAGATTCCGGGGGGGAAGAGACCCAGTACTTC. This sequence encodes CASSQDSGGEETQYF.

By frequency, this clone is medium-sized. The same CDR3 is also encoded by other DNA sequences in this sample. This chain links TRBV6-1 with TRBJ2-3; 12 bases map to TRBD2. The CDR3 is 15 amino acids. V lost 2 bases, J lost 4 bases, and 1 base stayed unmatched. Germline assignment: CDR1 MNHNS and CDR2 SASEGT. CDR3 in amino acids: CASSELAGGPDTQYF. DNA of the CDR3: TGTGCCAGCAGTGAACTAGCGGGAGGGCCAGATACGCAGTATTTT.

DNA of the CDR3: TGTGCCAGCAGTATCGGGACAGAAAACACTGAAGCTTTCTTT. Translation gives CASSIGTENTEAFF. The chain has TRBV6-5 and TRBJ1-1; 7 bases align to TRBD1. Germline trimming cut 5 bases from V and 2 bases from J; bases unmatched to any gene: 5. The CDR3 contains 14 residues. Germline V gene lookup returns CDR1 MNHEY and CDR2 SVGAGI.